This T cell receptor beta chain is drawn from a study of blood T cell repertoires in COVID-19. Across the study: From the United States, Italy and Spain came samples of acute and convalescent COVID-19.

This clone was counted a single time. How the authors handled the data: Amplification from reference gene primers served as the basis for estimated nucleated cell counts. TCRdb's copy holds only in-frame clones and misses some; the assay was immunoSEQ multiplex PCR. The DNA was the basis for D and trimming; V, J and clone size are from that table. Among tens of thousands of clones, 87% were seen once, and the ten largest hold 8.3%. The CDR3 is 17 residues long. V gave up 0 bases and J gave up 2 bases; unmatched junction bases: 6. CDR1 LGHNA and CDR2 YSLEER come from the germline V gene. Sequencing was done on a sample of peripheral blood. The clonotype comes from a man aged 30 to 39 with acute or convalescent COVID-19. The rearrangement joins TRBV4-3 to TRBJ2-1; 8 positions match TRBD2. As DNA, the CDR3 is TGCGCCAGCAGCCAAGAAGGATCCGGGAGGGCCTACAATGAGCAGTTCTTC. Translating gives CASSQEGSGRAYNEQFF.